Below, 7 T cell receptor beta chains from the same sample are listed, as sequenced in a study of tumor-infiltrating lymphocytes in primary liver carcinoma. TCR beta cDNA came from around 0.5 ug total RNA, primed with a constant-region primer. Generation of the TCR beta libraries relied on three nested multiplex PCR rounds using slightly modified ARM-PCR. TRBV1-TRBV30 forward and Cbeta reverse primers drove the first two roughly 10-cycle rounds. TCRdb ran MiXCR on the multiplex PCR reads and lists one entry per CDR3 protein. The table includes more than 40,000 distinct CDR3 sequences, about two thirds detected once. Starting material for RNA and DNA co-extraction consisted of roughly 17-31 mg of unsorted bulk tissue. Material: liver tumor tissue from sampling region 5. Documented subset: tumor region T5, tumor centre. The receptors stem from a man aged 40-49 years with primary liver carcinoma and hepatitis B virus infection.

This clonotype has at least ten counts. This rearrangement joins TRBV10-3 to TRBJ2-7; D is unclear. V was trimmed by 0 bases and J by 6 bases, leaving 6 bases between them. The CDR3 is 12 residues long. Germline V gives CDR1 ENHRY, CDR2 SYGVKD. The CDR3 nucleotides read TGTGCCATCAGTGAGTCAAAGGGCGAGCAGTACTTC. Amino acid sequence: CAISESKGEQYF.

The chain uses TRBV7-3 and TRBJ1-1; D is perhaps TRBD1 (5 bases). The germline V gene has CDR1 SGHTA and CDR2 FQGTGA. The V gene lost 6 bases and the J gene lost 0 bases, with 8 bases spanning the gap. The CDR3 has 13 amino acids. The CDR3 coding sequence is TGTGCCAGCAGATTGACAGTGAACACTGAAGCTTTCTTT. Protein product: CASRLTVNTEAFF.

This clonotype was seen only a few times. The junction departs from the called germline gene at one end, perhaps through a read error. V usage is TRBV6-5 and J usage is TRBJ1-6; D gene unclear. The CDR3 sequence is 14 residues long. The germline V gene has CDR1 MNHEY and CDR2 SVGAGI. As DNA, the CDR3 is TGTGCCAGCGGTTACCAGGACCGAAATTCACCCCTCCACTTT. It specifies CASGYQDRNSPLHF.

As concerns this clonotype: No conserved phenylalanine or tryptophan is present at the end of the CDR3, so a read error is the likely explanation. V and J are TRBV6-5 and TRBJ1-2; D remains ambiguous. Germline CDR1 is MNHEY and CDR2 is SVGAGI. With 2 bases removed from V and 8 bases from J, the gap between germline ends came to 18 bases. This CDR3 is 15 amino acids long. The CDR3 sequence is CASSYPSRVWSGYTI. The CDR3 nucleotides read TGTGCCAGCAGTTACCCGAGTCGGGTTTGGTCAGGCTACACCATC.

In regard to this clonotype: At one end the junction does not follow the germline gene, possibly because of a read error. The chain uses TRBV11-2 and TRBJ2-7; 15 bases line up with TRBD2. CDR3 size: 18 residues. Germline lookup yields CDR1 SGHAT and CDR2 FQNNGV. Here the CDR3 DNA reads TGTGCCAGCGGCTTATCCCTTGGACTAGCGGGAGGGGGATACGAGCAGTACTTC. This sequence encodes CASGLSLGLAGGGYEQYF.

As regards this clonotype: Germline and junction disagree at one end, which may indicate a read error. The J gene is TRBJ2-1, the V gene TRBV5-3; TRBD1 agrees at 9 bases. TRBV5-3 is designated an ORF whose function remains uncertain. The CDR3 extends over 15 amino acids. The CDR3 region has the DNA TGTGCTAGAAGCTTCCGGGACAGGGCCTACGATGAGCAGTTCTTC. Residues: CARSFRDRAYDEQFF.

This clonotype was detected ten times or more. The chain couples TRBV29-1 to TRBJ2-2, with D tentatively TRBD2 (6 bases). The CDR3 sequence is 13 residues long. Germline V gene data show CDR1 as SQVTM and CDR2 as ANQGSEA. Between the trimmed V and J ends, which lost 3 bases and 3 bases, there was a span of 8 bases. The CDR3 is CSVEAGYTGELFF. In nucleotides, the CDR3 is TGCAGCGTTGAGGCGGGGTACACCGGGGAGCTGTTTTTT.